This T cell receptor beta chain was sequenced in a study of blood T cells in healthy people across ages. PCR was performed a second time for roughly 6 to 12 cycles using a sample-barcoded 5' primer and a J-beta primer mix. TCRdb re-called the 5' RACE reads through MiXCR, storing one row per CDR3 protein. This table holds about 640,000 distinct CDR3 sequences, 45% to 65% found once. Per germline, CDR1 DFQATT and CDR2 SNEGSKA (reference sequence). This CDR3 spans 16 amino acids. The V gene end was trimmed by 4 bases and the J gene end by 5 bases; junction bases not matched to a gene: 13. Sequencing used blood. The receptor's source is a man between 60 and 70 years old in good health. The gene calls are TRBV20-1 and TRBJ2-5; TRBD2 aligns across 10 bases. The CDR3 region is CSATVLAGGLGETQYF. CDR3 sequence (DNA): TGCAGTGCTACCGTGTTAGCGGGGGGCCTCGGGGAGACCCAGTACTTC.